One and the same sample provided the 24 T cell receptor beta chains below, sequenced in a study of control samples from healthy donors and cancer patients. Sequencing used immunoSEQ multiplex PCR; TCRdb keeps in-frame clones, though not all of them. This listing includes fewer than 200,000 clones. Sequencing input: blood. These receptors originate from a woman in her thirties in good health.

The chain employs TRBV10-1 and TRBJ2-5; D might be TRBD1 (6 bases). In germline, CDR1 is WNHNN, CDR2 SYGVQD (reference sequence). The CDR3 runs 13 residues. V was trimmed by 5 bases and J by 4 bases, leaving 11 bases between them. The CDR3 DNA is TGCGCCAGCAGTAACGGACAGCTAGAGACCCAGTACTTC. Residues: CASSNGQLETQYF.

The chain links TRBV4-1 to TRBJ1-5; D is uncertain. This CDR3 is built from 15 residues. Deletions cut 1 base from V and 0 bases from J, with 7 bases between. Per the germline V gene, CDR1 is MGHRA and CDR2 is YSYEKL. CDR3 coding DNA: TGCGCCAGCAGCCAAGGACGGACTAGCAATCAGCCCCAGCATTTT. Its translation is CASSQGRTSNQPQHF.

This chain joins TRBV18 and TRBJ1-1, with 8 bases fitting TRBD1. V shed 2 bases and J 4 bases; nucleotides not matched to a gene: 0. From germline, CDR1 is KGHSH and CDR2 LQKENI. The CDR3 sequence is 13 residues long. The chain's CDR3 is CASSPTGGTEAFF. DNA of the CDR3: TGTGCCAGCTCACCAACAGGGGGCACTGAAGCTTTCTTT.

The chain has TRBV19 and TRBJ1-6; D might be TRBD1 (5 bases). The CDR3 contains 15 residues. Trimming stripped 6 bases from V and 6 bases from J, with 15 bases between. CDR1 and CDR2 from the germline V gene are LNHDA and SQIVND (reference sequence). The CDR3 sequence: CASRGDGLINSPLHF. In DNA, the CDR3 is TGTGCCAGTAGGGGGGATGGGTTGATTAATTCACCCCTCCACTTT.

This chain uses TRBV28 with TRBJ2-7; D unresolved. The V gene lost 8 bases and the J gene lost 4 bases, with 15 bases spanning the gap. Germline V gene sequence: CDR1 MDHEN, CDR2 SYDVKM. The CDR3 sequence is 13 residues long. The CDR3 here is CASVGTRRYEQYF. CDR3 sequence (DNA): TGTGCCAGCGTGGGAACTCGACGGTACGAGCAGTACTTC. Full variable domain (missing parts from reference TRBV28 and TRBJ2-7): DVKVTQSSRYLVKRTGEKVFLECVQDMDHENMFWYRQDPGLGLRLIYFSYDVKMKEKGDIPEGYSVSREKKERFSLILESASTNQTSMYLCASVGTRRYEQYFGPGTRLTVT.

The chain carries TRBV27 and TRBJ1-1; no clear D. This CDR3 has 14 residues. Germline CDR1 MNHEY, CDR2 SMNVEV (reference sequence). Between the trimmed V and J ends, which lost 2 bases and 1 base, there was a span of 8 bases. In DNA form, the CDR3 reads TGTGCCAGCAGTTTAAGGCAGGAGAACACTGAAGCTTTCTTT. It yields the protein CASSLRQENTEAFF.

The chain employs TRBV2 and TRBJ2-5; D is undetermined. Looked up from germline, CDR1 is SNHLY and CDR2 is FYNNEI. The V gene lost 2 bases and the J gene lost 3 bases, with 10 bases spanning the gap. The CDR3 consists of 14 residues. The CDR3 DNA reads TGTGCCAGCAGTGAAAGGGCATTTGAAGAGACCCAGTACTTC. Translation: CASSERAFEETQYF.

The chain combines TRBV7-9 with TRBJ1-5; D is ambiguous. Trimming removed 5 bases at V and 4 bases at J, with 18 bases between. This CDR3 comprises 16 residues. Germline values: CDR1 SEHNR, CDR2 FQNEAQ (reference sequence). The CDR3 here is CASSPSVGPDNQPQHF. CDR3 sequence (DNA): TGTGCCAGCAGCCCATCGGTAGGGCCAGATAATCAGCCCCAGCATTTT.

This rearrangement joins TRBV24-1 to TRBJ1-3, with D hard to call. Trimming took 11 bases from V and 3 from J, leaving 10 bases between them. CDR1 and CDR2 (germline): KGHDR, SFDVKD. CDR3 size: 12 residues. CDR3 sequence: CASSPVGNTIYF. The CDR3 DNA sequence: TGTGCCAGCAGCCCCGTTGGAAACACCATATATTTT.

The rearrangement uses TRBV30 and TRBJ1-6, with D possibly being TRBD1 (5 bases). Germline V gene lookup returns CDR1 GTSNPN and CDR2 SVGIG (reference sequence). Trimming took 0 bases from V and 0 from J, leaving 21 bases between them. The CDR3 runs to 20 residues. The CDR3 sequence: CAWSVHSPSGLSSYNSPLHF. The CDR3 coding sequence is TGTGCCTGGAGTGTACATTCACCCTCAGGGTTAAGCTCCTATAATTCACCCCTCCACTTT. Full variable domain (rest looked up from reference TRBV30 and TRBJ1-6): SQTIHQWPATLVQPVGSPLSLECTVEGTSNPNLYWYRQAAGRGLQLLFYSVGIGQISSEVPQNLSASRPQDRQFILSSKKLLLSDSGFYLCAWSVHSPSGLSSYNSPLHFGNGTRLTVT.

The chain combines TRBV4-3 with TRBJ1-6; weak D call: TRBD1 (6 bases). Germline values: CDR1 LGHNA, CDR2 YSLEER. Trimming took 3 bases from V and 10 from J, leaving 16 bases between them. The CDR3 has 15 amino acids. CDR3 coding DNA: TGCGCCAGCAGCCAGGAACGAACAGGGTACTCACCCCTCCACTTT. Protein: CASSQERTGYSPLHF.

This chain connects TRBV3-1 (or the pseudogene TRBV3-2) to TRBJ2-7; 8 bases map to TRBD1. The CDR3 spans 16 residues. The V gene's germline CDR1 is LGHDT and CDR2 YNNKEL (reference sequence). V dropped 4 bases and J dropped 4; count of bases not matched to a gene: 12. The CDR3 coding sequence is TGTGCCAGCAGCCTCTCTCCCTCAGGACAGGGATACGAGCAGTACTTC. Translation gives CASSLSPSGQGYEQYF.

V gene TRBV9 combines with J gene TRBJ1-2, with D possibly being TRBD1 (6 bases). The germline V gene has CDR1 SGDLS and CDR2 YYNGEE. Trimming cost V 0 bases and J 0 bases, with 15 bases left between them. The CDR3 runs 17 residues. Written as DNA, the CDR3 is TGTGCCAGCAGCGTAGGAAAAGGGAGGACAGCTAACTATGGCTACACCTTC. Translation: CASSVGKGRTANYGYTF.

V usage is TRBV3-1 (or the pseudogene TRBV3-2) and J usage is TRBJ1-1; no clear D gene. V lost 1 base and J lost 1, with 10 bases in between. The CDR3 spans 15 residues. Per the germline V gene, CDR1 is LGHDT and CDR2 is YNNKEL (reference sequence). CDR3 sequence reads: CASSQAVSSNTEAFF. CDR3 sequence (DNA): TGTGCCAGCAGCCAAGCGGTCAGCTCGAACACTGAAGCTTTCTTT.

The rearrangement links TRBV27 to TRBJ1-4, with 7 bases lining up with TRBD1. This CDR3 contains 18 residues. V lost 11 bases and J lost 7; bases outside the gene matches: 25. Looked up from germline, CDR1 is MNHEY and CDR2 is SMNVEV (reference sequence). The CDR3 DNA is TGTGCCTCGCGCGTCGGGACAGCGAGAATCGGACGTGGTGAAAAACTGTTTTTT. This codes for CASRVGTARIGRGEKLFF.

V and J are TRBV4-2 and TRBJ2-5; TRBD1 matches 8 bases. CDR1 is LGHNA and CDR2 is YNFKEQ in the germline V gene. This CDR3 is built from 14 residues. Trimming took 2 bases from V and 1 from J; bases not matched to a gene: 0. CDR3 in amino acids: CASSQTGGQETQYF. The CDR3 nucleotides read TGTGCCAGCAGCCAAACAGGGGGCCAAGAGACCCAGTACTTC.

The V call is TRBV29-1, the J call TRBJ1-1; no clear D gene. V was cut by 4 bases and J by 0 bases, with 9 bases left in between. The germline V gene encodes CDR1 SQVTM and CDR2 ANQGSEA. The CDR3 runs to 13 residues. The CDR3 sequence is CSVVRLMNTEAFF. In nucleotides, the CDR3 is TGCAGCGTTGTGAGGCTGATGAACACTGAAGCTTTCTTT.

The V gene is TRBV29-1, the J gene TRBJ1-2; D remains unclear. CDR1 is SQVTM, CDR2 ANQGSEA, per germline. The CDR3 contains 13 residues. Trimming removed 1 base from V and 1 base from J, with 7 bases in between. CDR3 sequence: CSVEAVGNYGYTF. CDR3 sequence (DNA): TGCAGCGTTGAAGCGGTCGGTAACTATGGCTACACCTTC.

The genes are TRBV7-8 and TRBJ1-1; D ambiguous. CDR1 SGHVS and CDR2 FQNEAQ come from the germline V gene. This CDR3 comprises 15 residues. V lost 5 bases and J 5 bases, leaving 18 bases between the germline ends. The CDR3 sequence is CASSPTPFRSTEAFF. The CDR3 bases are TGTGCCAGCAGCCCCACACCATTCAGGTCAACTGAAGCTTTCTTT. The full variable domain, its missing parts supplied by reference TRBV7-8 and TRBJ1-1, is GAGVSQSPRYKVAKRGQDVALRCDPISGHVSLFWYQQALGQGPEFLTYFQNEAQLDKSGLPSDRFFAERPEGSVSTLKIQRTQQEDSAVYLCASSPTPFRSTEAFFGQGTRLTVV.

V is TRBV15 and J is TRBJ2-5, with 12 nucleotides matching TRBD2. The CDR3 loop spans 17 amino acids. J gave up 0 bases and V 0 bases, and 2 bases lay outside the gene matches. Germline V gene lookup returns CDR1 LNHNV and CDR2 YYDKDF (reference sequence). CDR3: CATSRDGLAGYQETQYF. The DNA of the CDR3 is TGTGCCACCAGCAGAGATGGACTAGCGGGGTACCAAGAGACCCAGTACTTC.

The chain links TRBV25-1 to TRBJ1-5; TRBD1 is a possible D gene (6 bases). The CDR3 totals 15 residues. V dropped 5 bases and J dropped 0 bases, with 11 bases sitting between them. Germline V gives CDR1 MGHDK, CDR2 SYGVNS. The CDR3 DNA reads as TGTGCCAGCAGTCCCCGAGGGGGTAGCAATCAGCCCCAGCATTTT. Translating it yields CASSPRGGSNQPQHF.

This rearrangement joins TRBV12-3 or TRBV12-4 to TRBJ2-1; D is undetermined. This CDR3 is built from 12 residues. V was cut by 3 bases and J by 6 bases, with 6 bases left in between. The CDR3 sequence is CASSFPPNEQFF. In DNA, the CDR3 is TGTGCCAGCAGTTTTCCCCCCAATGAGCAGTTCTTC.

The chain links TRBV6-4 to TRBJ2-5, with 10 bases identical to TRBD1. The germline gives CDR1 MRHNA, CDR2 SNTAGT. This CDR3 is built from 13 residues. With 4 bases clipped from V and 5 bases from J, the junction kept 1 base outside the gene matches. The CDR3 here is CASSADRGETQYF. The CDR3 DNA follows: TGTGCCAGCAGTGCGGACAGGGGGGAGACCCAGTACTTC.

The rearrangement uses TRBV6-2 or TRBV6-3 and TRBJ1-6; TRBD1 aligns across 9 bases. The CDR3 contains 15 residues. The germline gives CDR1 MNHEY, CDR2 SVGEGT. The V segment lost 2 bases and the J segment 10 bases; nucleotides outside the gene matches: 6. The CDR3 DNA reads as TGTGCCAGCAGTTACCAGACAGGGGGAGGATCACCCCTCCACTTT. Amino acid sequence: CASSYQTGGGSPLHF.